The sequence of this TCR beta chain was determined in a study of blood T cells in healthy people across ages. Overall study: About one barcoded beta molecule per two T cells was captured by template switching.

Study-wide findings and caveats: Donors of long life had a larger count of naive CD4+ cells and greater diversity than aged donors. Estimates based on one million T cells were treated as lower bounds.

It was with a sample-barcoded 5' primer and a J-beta primer mix that a second PCR of about 7 to 12 cycles was run. Each sample provided no less than 2.5 million CDR3-containing paired-end reads. MiXCR, applied by TCRdb to the 5' RACE reads, yields one record per CDR3 protein. The sample includes about 830,000 distinct CDR3 sequences, approximately 67% of them seen just once. With regard to this clonotype: Antigen unknown.

The sequenced material came from blood. The clonotype originates from a man younger than 40 in good health.

The CDR3 protein is CAGSSGLAGWGETQYF. As DNA, the CDR3 is TGTGCCGGTAGCTCGGGACTAGCGGGTTGGGGGGAGACCCAGTACTTC. The chain links TRBV7-2 to TRBJ2-4; 12 bases agree with TRBD2. The J call may not be correct, given that the DNA end is closer to TRBJ2-5. The length of the CDR3 is 16 residues. From germline, CDR1 is SGHTA and CDR2 FQGNSA.